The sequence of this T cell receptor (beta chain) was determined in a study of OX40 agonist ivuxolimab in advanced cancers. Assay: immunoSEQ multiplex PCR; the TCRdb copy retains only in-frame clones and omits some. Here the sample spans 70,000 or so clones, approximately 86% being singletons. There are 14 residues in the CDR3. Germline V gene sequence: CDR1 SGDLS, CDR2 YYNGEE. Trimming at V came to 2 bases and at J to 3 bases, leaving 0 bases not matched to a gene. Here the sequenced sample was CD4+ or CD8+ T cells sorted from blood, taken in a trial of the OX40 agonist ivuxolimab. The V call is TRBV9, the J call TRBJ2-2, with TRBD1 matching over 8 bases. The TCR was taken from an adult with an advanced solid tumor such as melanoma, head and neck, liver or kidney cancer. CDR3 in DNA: TGTGCCAGCAGCGTGGGACAGGACACCGGGGAGCTGTTTTTT. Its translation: CASSVGQDTGELFF.